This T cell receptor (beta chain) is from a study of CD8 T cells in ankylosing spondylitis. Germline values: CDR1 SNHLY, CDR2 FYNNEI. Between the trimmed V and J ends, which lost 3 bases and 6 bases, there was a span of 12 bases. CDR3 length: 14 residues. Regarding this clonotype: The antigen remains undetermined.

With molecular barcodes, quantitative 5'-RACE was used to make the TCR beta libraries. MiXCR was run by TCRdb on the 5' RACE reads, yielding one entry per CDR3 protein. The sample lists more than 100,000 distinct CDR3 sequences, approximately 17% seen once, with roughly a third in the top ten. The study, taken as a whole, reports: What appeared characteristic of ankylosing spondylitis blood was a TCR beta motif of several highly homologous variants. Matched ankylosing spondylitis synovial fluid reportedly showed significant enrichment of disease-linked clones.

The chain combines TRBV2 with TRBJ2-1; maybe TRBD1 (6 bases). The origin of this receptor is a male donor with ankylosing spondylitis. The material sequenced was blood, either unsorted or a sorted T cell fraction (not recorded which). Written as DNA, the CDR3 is TGTGCCAGCAGTGATAGGGGGTGGGGCAATGAGCAGTTCTTC. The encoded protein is CASSDRGWGNEQFF.